This section outlines one T cell receptor (beta chain) sequence together with its context. Its antigen is not known. This sample stems from a study of OX40 agonist ivuxolimab in advanced cancers. Overall study results and limits: In CD8+ T cells, expanded clones were on average more numerous than in CD4+.

Using immunoSEQ multiplex PCR, the repertoire was profiled, and TCRdb retains in-frame clones only, with some absent. This table has 70,000 to 85,000 clones, around 85% appearing once. The ends were cut back, 0 bases at V and 0 bases at J, with 9 bases in the middle. The CDR3 is 15 amino acids. Germline CDR1 is MGHRA and CDR2 is YSYEKL. The V call is TRBV4-1, the J call TRBJ2-7; D uncertain. The receptor was derived from an adult with an advanced solid tumor such as melanoma, head and neck, liver or kidney cancer. Sequenced here: CD4+ or CD8+ T cells sorted from blood, sampled in a trial of the OX40 agonist ivuxolimab. CDR3 region: CASSQEHSSSYEQYF. The CDR3 nucleotides read TGCGCCAGCAGCCAAGAACACAGTAGCTCCTACGAGCAGTACTTC.